This T cell receptor beta chain was identified in a study of blood T cells in healthy people across ages. As concerns this clonotype: Its antigen is still unknown.

Broader study findings: Older age coincided with a roughly linear decline in TCR beta diversity per million T cells. There was no known CMV status for donors, so expanded clonotype changes were possibly confounded.

The CDR3 has 17 amino acids. Germline CDR1 is SGHNT and CDR2 is YENEEA. V was clipped by 5 bases and J by 0 bases; unmatched bases: 12. Using a J-beta primer mix together with a sample-barcoded 5' primer, a second PCR was run for roughly 6 to 11 cycles. TCRdb processed the 5' RACE reads anew with MiXCR; each CDR3 protein has one entry. The sample lists roughly 930,000 distinct CDR3 sequences, 45% to 50% seen once, with roughly an eighth in the top ten. The sequencing sample was made of blood. This sequence was found in a man aged 25-40 years in good health. The V and J genes are TRBV11-3 and TRBJ2-5; 7 nucleotides agree with TRBD1. The CDR3 sequence: CASSPKATGFDQETQYF. The CDR3 DNA follows: TGTGCCAGCAGCCCAAAAGCGACAGGGTTCGACCAAGAGACCCAGTACTTC.